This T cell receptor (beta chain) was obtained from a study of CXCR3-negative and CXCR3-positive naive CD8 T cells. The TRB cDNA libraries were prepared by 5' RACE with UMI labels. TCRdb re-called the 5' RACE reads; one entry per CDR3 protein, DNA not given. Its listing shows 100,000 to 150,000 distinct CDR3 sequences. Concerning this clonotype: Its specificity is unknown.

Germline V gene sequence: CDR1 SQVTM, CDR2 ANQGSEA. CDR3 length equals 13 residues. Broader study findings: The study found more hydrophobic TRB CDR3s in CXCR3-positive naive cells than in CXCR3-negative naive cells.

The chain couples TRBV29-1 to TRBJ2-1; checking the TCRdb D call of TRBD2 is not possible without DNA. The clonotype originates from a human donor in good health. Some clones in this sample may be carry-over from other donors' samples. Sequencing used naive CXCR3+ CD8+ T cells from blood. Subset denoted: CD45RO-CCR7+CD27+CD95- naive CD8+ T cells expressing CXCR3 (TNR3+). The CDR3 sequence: CSHSGRGYNEQFF.